This T cell receptor beta chain originates from a study of blood T cell repertoires in COVID-19. Study at large: Samples came from the United States, Italy and Spain, spanning acute and convalescent COVID-19. The cDNA or gDNA used as material had been derived from T cells, B-cell-depleted T cells, or PBMCs.

After removal of 2 bases from V and 2 bases from J, the junction contained 14 bases not matched to a gene. The CDR3 is 18 residues long. The V gene's germline CDR1 is SGHRS and CDR2 YFSETQ. Only in-frame clones appear in the TCRdb table, and some are missing; sequencing was by immunoSEQ multiplex PCR. The data contain 150,000 to 200,000 clones, around 86% of them seen just once; the ten biggest clones take up 2.5% to 3%. The material sequenced was peripheral blood. The chain is built from TRBV5-1 and TRBJ2-3; 7 nucleotides match TRBD1. The source is a woman aged 30 to 39 with active or convalescent COVID-19. The CDR3 DNA is TGCGCCAGCAGCTTATCGCAGGGGGATTCCCCCCACACAGATACGCAGTATTTT. It codes for CASSLSQGDSPHTDTQYF.